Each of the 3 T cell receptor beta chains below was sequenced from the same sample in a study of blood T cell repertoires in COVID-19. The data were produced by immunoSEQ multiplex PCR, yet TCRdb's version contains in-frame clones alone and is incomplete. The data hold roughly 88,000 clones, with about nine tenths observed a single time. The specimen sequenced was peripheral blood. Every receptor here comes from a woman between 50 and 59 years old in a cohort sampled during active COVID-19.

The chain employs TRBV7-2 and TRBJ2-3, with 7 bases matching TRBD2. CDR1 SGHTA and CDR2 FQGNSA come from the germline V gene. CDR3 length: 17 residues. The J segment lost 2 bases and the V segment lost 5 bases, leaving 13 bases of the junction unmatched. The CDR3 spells CASSPRGSSGYTDTQYF. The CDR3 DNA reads TGTGCCAGCAGCCCCCGGGGGTCTAGCGGATACACAGATACGCAGTATTTT.

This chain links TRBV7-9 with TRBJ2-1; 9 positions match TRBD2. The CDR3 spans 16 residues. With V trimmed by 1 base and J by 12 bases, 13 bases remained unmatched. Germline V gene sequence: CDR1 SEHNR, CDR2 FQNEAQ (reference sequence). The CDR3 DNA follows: TGTGCCAGCAGCTTAGTATCCGGCGGGAGGGCCGGGTTGCAGTTCTTC. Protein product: CASSLVSGGRAGLQFF.

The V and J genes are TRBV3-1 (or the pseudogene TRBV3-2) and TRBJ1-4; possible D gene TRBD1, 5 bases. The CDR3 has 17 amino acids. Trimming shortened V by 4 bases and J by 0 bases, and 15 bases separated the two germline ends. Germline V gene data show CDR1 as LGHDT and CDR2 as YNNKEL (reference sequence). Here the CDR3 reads CASSPRGGPATNEKLFF. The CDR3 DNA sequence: TGTGCCAGCAGCCCCCGGGGGGGTCCTGCAACTAATGAAAAACTGTTTTTT.